The 24 T cell receptor beta chains below come from one sample, sequenced in a study of identical twins. Each CDR3 protein gets one entry after TCRdb re-called the 5' RACE reads with MiXCR. This sample yields about 720,000 distinct CDR3 sequences, of which around 8.6% are seen a single time; 0.75% to 1% belongs to the top ten. These same data were also listed under a study on yellow fever vaccine responses in identical twins.

Material: PBMCs. These receptors were collected from a woman between 18 and 29 years old in good health.

Written as DNA, the CDR3 is TGCAGTGCGCAATCCCGGGACAGGGTAGGGGAGACCCAGTACTTC. This encodes CSAQSRDRVGETQYF. The J gene is TRBJ2-5, the V gene TRBV20-1; TRBD1 agrees at 9 bases. CDR1 and CDR2 from the germline V gene are DFQATT and SNEGSKA (reference sequence). V was pared by 6 bases and J by 5 bases, with 13 bases of the junction left unmatched. The CDR3 is 15 amino acids.

The chain couples TRBV29-1 to TRBJ2-7; TRBD1 aligns across 9 bases. Germline CDR1 SQVTM, CDR2 ANQGSEA. The CDR3 totals 14 residues. The J segment lost 4 bases and the V segment lost 0 bases, leaving 4 bases of the junction unmatched. The CDR3 protein is CSVEEGDRAYEQYF. The CDR3 DNA reads TGCAGCGTTGAAGAGGGGGACAGGGCTTACGAGCAGTACTTC.

The chain is built from TRBV6-1 and TRBJ2-5; D gene uncertain. The CDR3 contains 12 residues. Germline CDR1 and CDR2: MNHNS and SASEGT. Trimming removed 3 bases from V and 3 bases from J, with 5 bases in between. The CDR3 reads CASSENEETQYF. The CDR3 nucleotides are TGTGCCAGCAGTGAGAACGAAGAGACCCAGTACTTC.

This clonotype was detected ten times or more. The genes are TRBV5-1 and TRBJ2-7, with TRBD2 matching 7 bases. The CDR3 has 15 residues. The germline V gene has CDR1 SGHRS and CDR2 YFSETQ. With V trimmed by 0 bases and J by 1 base, 4 bases remained unmatched. CDR3 protein: CASSLDWGGSYEQYF. Here the CDR3 DNA reads TGCGCCAGCAGCTTGGATTGGGGGGGTTCCTACGAGCAGTACTTC.

This clonotype has just a few counts. This sequence joins TRBV7-2 and TRBJ2-7; D could derive from TRBD1 or TRBD2 (7 bases each). The germline CDR1 and CDR2 sequences are SGHTA and FQGNSA. CDR3 length: 15 amino acids. Trimming pared 5 bases from V and 6 bases from J, leaving 20 bases between. CDR3 sequence reads: CASSGILRGGAEQYF. In DNA, the CDR3 is TGTGCCAGCAGCGGTATACTCAGGGGGGGGGCCGAGCAGTACTTC.

This clonotype was seen only a few times. This chain joins TRBV7-2 and TRBJ2-5, with D perhaps matching TRBD1 or TRBD2 (5 bases each). V was shortened by 2 bases and J by 3 bases, with 13 bases between the two germline ends. This CDR3 has 15 residues. In germline, CDR1 is SGHTA, CDR2 FQGNSA. The CDR3 DNA sequence: TGTGCCAGCAGCTTACGGGGCAGGTCTGAAGAGACCCAGTACTTC. Its protein is CASSLRGRSEETQYF.

Many counts were recorded for this clonotype. The rearrangement uses TRBV6-1 and TRBJ1-5; tentatively, D is TRBD1 (5 bases). CDR1 MNHNS and CDR2 SASEGT come from the germline V gene. V lost 5 bases, J lost 6 bases, and 14 bases lay in between. The CDR3 sequence is 14 residues long. CDR3 amino acids: CASSPTAGTQPQHF. The DNA for the CDR3 is TGTGCCAGCAGTCCGACCGCAGGGACTCAGCCCCAGCATTTT.

The V and J genes are TRBV20-1 and TRBJ2-1; D may match TRBD1 or TRBD2 (5 bases each). The CDR3 contains 13 residues. In germline, CDR1 is DFQATT, CDR2 SNEGSKA (reference sequence). V was pared by 7 bases and J by 5 bases, with 15 bases between. The CDR3 bases are TGCAGTGTAAGACCGGGGCACAACAATGAGCAGTTCTTC. Residues: CSVRPGHNNEQFF.

This clonotype was observed a few times. The V gene is TRBV5-1, the J gene TRBJ2-7, with D maybe TRBD2 (5 bases). The germline V gene has CDR1 SGHRS and CDR2 YFSETQ. CDR3 length: 13 residues. V lost 2 bases, J lost 6 bases, and 12 bases lay in between. CDR3 sequence (DNA): TGCGCCAGCAGCTTTCTGCTAGGAGGCGAGCAGTACTTC. It codes for CASSFLLGGEQYF. Full variable domain (outside the CDR3, taken from reference TRBV5-1 and TRBJ2-7): KAGVTQTPRYLIKTRGQQVTLSCSPISGHRSVSWYQQTPGQGLQFLFEYFSETQRNKGNFPGRFSGRQFSNSRSEMNVSTLELGDSALYLCASSFLLGGEQYFGPGTRLTVT.

The genes are TRBV2 and TRBJ2-1; D possibly matches TRBD1 or TRBD2 (6 bases each). CDR3 length: 11 amino acids. Germline CDR1 SNHLY, CDR2 FYNNEI. V dropped 8 bases and J dropped 9 bases, with 11 bases sitting between them. CDR3 in amino acids: CASGGRGEQFF. CDR3 DNA: TGTGCCAGCGGGGGGCGGGGTGAGCAGTTCTTC.

This clonotype was counted at least ten times. The chain uses TRBV12-3 or TRBV12-4 and TRBJ2-4, with D unresolved. The CDR3 covers 16 residues. V dropped 4 bases and J dropped 0 bases, with 13 bases sitting between them. CDR3 residues: CASSSYGAAAKNIQYF. In DNA, the CDR3 is TGTGCCAGCAGTTCTTATGGAGCCGCAGCCAAAAACATTCAGTACTTC.

This clonotype was counted a few times. The chain links TRBV10-3 to TRBJ2-7; TRBD2 matches 7 bases. The CDR3 is 15 residues long. CDR1 is ENHRY, CDR2 SYGVKD, per germline. J gave up 4 bases and V 3 bases, and 9 bases lay outside the gene matches. The CDR3: CAISEGLAAPYEQYF. The CDR3 nucleotides read TGTGCCATCAGTGAAGGCCTAGCGGCACCATACGAGCAGTACTTC.

There are many counts of this clonotype. V and J are TRBV20-1 and TRBJ2-7, with 10 bases identical to TRBD2. The CDR3 is 18 residues long. The ends lost 6 bases at V and 0 bases at J; junction bases unmatched: 17. Germline values: CDR1 DFQATT, CDR2 SNEGSKA (reference sequence). CDR3 nucleotides: TGCAGTGCCCCCCTAGGTGGGCTAGCGGGAGATTTCTCCTACGAGCAGTACTTC. Translating it yields CSAPLGGLAGDFSYEQYF.

This clonotype was observed at least ten times. This sequence joins TRBV7-9 and TRBJ2-7; TRBD1 aligns across 11 bases. V gave up 5 bases and J gave up 4 bases; unmatched junction bases: 4. Germline V gives CDR1 SEHNR, CDR2 FQNEAQ (reference sequence). This CDR3 comprises 14 residues. CDR3 bases: TGTGCCAGCAGCGACGGGACAGGGGGATACGAGCAGTACTTC. Protein sequence: CASSDGTGGYEQYF.

This clonotype came up many times. This sequence joins TRBV7-8 and TRBJ2-7; no definite D call. From germline, CDR1 is SGHVS and CDR2 FQNEAQ. This CDR3 region has 16 residues. V gave up 1 base and J gave up 6 bases, with 19 bases separating them. The CDR3 spells CASSLGGILGALEQYF. CDR3 nucleotides: TGTGCCAGCAGCTTAGGGGGTATCCTTGGAGCTCTCGAGCAGTACTTC.

The V gene is TRBV5-1, the J gene TRBJ2-7; 9 bases map to TRBD1. Germline CDR1 is SGHRS and CDR2 is YFSETQ. The junction had 10 bases not matched to a gene; V was cut back by 4 bases and J by 5 bases. This CDR3 has 15 residues. CDR3 sequence (DNA): TGCGCCAGCAGCCTGATGGGGACAGGGTCTAACGAGCAGTACTTC. Residues: CASSLMGTGSNEQYF.

This chain links TRBV6-1 with TRBJ2-7; possible D gene TRBD1, 6 bases. This CDR3 spans 16 amino acids. Trimming left V 5 bases short and J 0 bases short, with 17 bases between. Germline V gene data show CDR1 as MNHNS and CDR2 as SASEGT. This chain's CDR3 is CASSKPLGASSYEQYF. CDR3 sequence (DNA): TGTGCCAGCAGTAAGCCCTTGGGGGCGAGCTCCTACGAGCAGTACTTC.

This clonotype was detected a few times. CDR3 amino acids: CASRRDRGPNQPQHF. The CDR3 bases are TGTGCCAGCAGGCGGGACAGGGGACCGAATCAGCCCCAGCATTTT. J is TRBJ1-5 and V is TRBV6-2 or TRBV6-3, with TRBD1 identical over 10 bases. V dropped 6 bases and J dropped 4; count of bases not matched to a gene: 6. In germline, CDR1 is MNHEY, CDR2 SVGEGT. The CDR3 has 15 amino acids.

This clonotype has a handful of counts. This chain connects TRBV4-3 to TRBJ2-7; tentative D call: TRBD2 (5 bases). The germline gives CDR1 LGHNA, CDR2 YSLEER. The CDR3 contains 13 residues. V lost 2 bases to trimming and J lost 2 bases, with 7 bases between them. The CDR3 is CASSQRRTYEQYF. In DNA, the CDR3 is TGCGCCAGCAGCCAAAGGAGGACCTACGAGCAGTACTTC.

This clonotype was seen ten or more times. J is TRBJ1-4 and V is TRBV5-1; 7 bases line up with TRBD1. The germline V gene has CDR1 SGHRS and CDR2 YFSETQ. The J segment lost 8 bases and the V segment lost 4 bases, leaving 11 bases of the junction unmatched. The CDR3 runs 15 residues. CDR3 amino acids: CASSTGDRAGEKLFF. The CDR3 nucleotides read TGCGCCAGCAGCACCGGCGACAGGGCCGGGGAAAAACTGTTTTTT.

This clonotype appeared many times. J is TRBJ2-1 and V is TRBV3-1; 16 bases align to TRBD2. J was trimmed by 7 bases and V by 4 bases; bases with no gene match: 7. This CDR3 is 17 amino acids long. The germline gives CDR1 LGHDT, CDR2 YNNKEL (reference sequence). The DNA for the CDR3 is TGTGCCAGCAGCCCGGGGACTAGCGGGAGGGTATATAATGAGCAGTTCTTC. Translating it yields CASSPGTSGRVYNEQFF.

This clonotype was picked up a small number of times. The chain couples TRBV7-2 to TRBJ1-2, with D perhaps matching TRBD1 (6 bases). V lost 4 bases and J lost 6, with 18 bases in between. The germline V gene encodes CDR1 SGHTA and CDR2 FQGNSA. This CDR3 has 15 residues. The CDR3 DNA sequence: TGTGCCAGCAGCTCTTTAATGGGGGCCGCTAATGGCTACACCTTC. It specifies CASSSLMGAANGYTF.

This clonotype occurred a few times. The chain employs TRBV6-2 or TRBV6-3 and TRBJ2-7; possibly TRBD2 for D (7 bases). Germline CDR1 reads MNHEY; CDR2 reads SVGEGT. The V end was cut by 6 bases, the J end by 2 bases, with 8 bases between. The CDR3 has 12 amino acids. This chain's CDR3 is CASRRGPYEQYF. In nucleotides, the CDR3 is TGTGCCAGCAGGCGGGGGCCCTACGAGCAGTACTTC.

This clonotype has just a few counts. The V and J genes are TRBV29-1 and TRBJ2-7; 10 nucleotides line up with TRBD2. The germline V gene has CDR1 SQVTM and CDR2 ANQGSEA. CDR3 length equals 17 residues. J lost 6 bases, V lost 3 bases, and 17 bases had no gene match. In DNA form, the CDR3 reads TGCAGCGTTGAGCTAGCGGGAGTTCTGGCGTTTCGTAGCGAGCAGTACTTC. It specifies CSVELAGVLAFRSEQYF.